This T cell receptor beta chain was captured in a study of CD8 T cells in Susac syndrome. An input of 0.5 to 1 ug of RNA was subjected to reverse transcription using random hexamers. Amplification of TCR beta CDR3 by immunoSEQ multiplex PCR spanned 54 Vbeta and 13 Jbeta. TCRdb reanalysed the immunoSEQ multiplex PCR reads using MiXCR and keeps one entry per CDR3 protein. The sample lists some 120,000 distinct CDR3 sequences, more than 75% occurring once. V was shortened by 2 bases and J by 8 bases, with 8 bases between the two germline ends. CDR1 is KGHDR, CDR2 SFDVKD, per germline. The CDR3 contains 12 residues. TCR beta sequences were obtained from blood CD8+ and CD4+ T cells. The multiple sclerosis controls consisted of treatment-naive patients with relapsing-remitting disease, either stable or active. TEMRA cells were FACS-enriched, unlike CD8+ and CD4+ T cells, which were negatively isolated.

The sequence came from a human donor with multiple sclerosis. The sequencing input was CD8+ T cells from PBMCs. V gene TRBV24-1 combines with J gene TRBJ1-2; D not certain. This chain's CDR3 is CATSDSGGGYTF. The CDR3 DNA reads as TGTGCCACCAGTGATTCAGGAGGAGGCTACACCTTC.